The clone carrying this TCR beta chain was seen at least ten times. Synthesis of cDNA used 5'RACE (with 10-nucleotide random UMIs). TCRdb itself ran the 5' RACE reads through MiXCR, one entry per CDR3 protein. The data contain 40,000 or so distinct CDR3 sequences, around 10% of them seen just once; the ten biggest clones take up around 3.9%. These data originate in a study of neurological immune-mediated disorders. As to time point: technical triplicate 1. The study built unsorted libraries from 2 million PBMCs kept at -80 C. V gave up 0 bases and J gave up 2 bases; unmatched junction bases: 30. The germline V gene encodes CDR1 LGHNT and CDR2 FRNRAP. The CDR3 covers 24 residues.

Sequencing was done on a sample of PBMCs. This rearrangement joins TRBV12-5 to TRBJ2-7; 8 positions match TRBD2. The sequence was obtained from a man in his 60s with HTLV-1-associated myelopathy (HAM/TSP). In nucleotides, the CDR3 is TGTGCTAGTGGTTTGGTACTGACAGTCACCGAACCCGTCGTGTCCAGCGGGAGCCCCTACGAGCAGTACTTC. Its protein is CASGLVLTVTEPVVSSGSPYEQYF.